The 25 T cell receptor beta chains below all came from one sample that was sequenced in a study of blood T cell repertoires in COVID-19. Data came from immunoSEQ multiplex PCR; TCRdb stores just in-frame clones and leaves some out. The top ten hold more than 0.7% of the sample, which has under 250,000 clones, about 90% seen once. Sequencing was performed on peripheral blood. These receptor sequences come from a man in his sixties with COVID-19, enrolled during active disease.

This clone was recorded once. The V gene is TRBV6-1, the J gene TRBJ1-5; no firm D call. The V end lost 0 bases, the J end lost 6 bases, and 6 bases lay between the germline ends. This CDR3 comprises 13 residues. CDR1 MNHNS and CDR2 SASEGT come from the germline V gene. DNA of the CDR3: TGTGCCAGCAGTGAAGCGCGGGGTCAGCCCCAGCATTTT. It is translated as CASSEARGQPQHF.

The rearrangement joins TRBV3-1 (or the pseudogene TRBV3-2) to TRBJ2-7; 12 bases map to TRBD2. Germline CDR1 LGHDT, CDR2 YNNKEL (reference sequence). The CDR3 covers 13 residues. Trimming removed 6 bases from V and 5 bases from J; junction bases left unmatched: 2. CDR3 bases: TGTGCCAGCAGGACTAGCGGGAGCGACGAGCAGTACTTC. Translation gives CASRTSGSDEQYF.

The rearrangement uses TRBV5-4 and TRBJ2-2; the D gene is possibly TRBD1 (6 bases). The CDR3 length is 15 residues. Germline V gives CDR1 SGHNT, CDR2 YYREEE (reference sequence). V dropped 4 bases and J dropped 5 bases, with 15 bases sitting between them. The CDR3 spells CASSPESQGTGELFF. In nucleotides, the CDR3 is TGTGCCAGCAGCCCGGAATCTCAGGGGACCGGGGAGCTGTTTTTT.

The chain couples TRBV18 to TRBJ2-6; 12 bases align to TRBD2. CDR3 length equals 20 residues. Germline trimming cut 1 base from V and 0 bases from J; bases unmatched to any gene: 7. CDR1 KGHSH and CDR2 LQKENI come from the germline V gene. CDR3 nucleotides: TGTGCCAGCTCACCACGTAGACTAGCGGGAGACCTCTCTGGGGCCAACGTCCTGACTTTC. Translation: CASSPRRLAGDLSGANVLTF.

J is TRBJ2-5 and V is TRBV2; 10 bases line up with TRBD1. The CDR3 length is 16 residues. The germline V gene encodes CDR1 SNHLY and CDR2 FYNNEI. With 6 bases clipped from V and 2 bases from J, the junction kept 9 bases outside the gene matches. The CDR3 sequence is CASRAPGQGWQETQYF. The CDR3 nucleotides are TGTGCCAGCAGGGCACCGGGACAGGGGTGGCAAGAGACCCAGTACTTC.

This clone has just a few counts. The rearrangement links TRBV4-2 to TRBJ2-3; 15 positions match TRBD2. The CDR3 is 19 amino acids. Germline CDR1 reads LGHNA; CDR2 reads YNFKEQ. After removal of 0 bases from V and 3 bases from J, the junction contained 7 bases not matched to a gene. The CDR3 DNA sequence: TGTGCCAGCAGCCAAGATCGGACTAGCGGGAGGGCCATTACAGATACGCAGTATTTT. It encodes CASSQDRTSGRAITDTQYF.

The rearrangement links TRBV6-5 to TRBJ1-4, with 7 bases identical to TRBD1. The CDR3 has 15 residues. Per the germline V gene, CDR1 is MNHEY and CDR2 is SVGAGI. Trimming removed 6 bases from V and 5 bases from J; junction bases left unmatched: 9. CDR3 DNA: TGTGCCAGCAGCTACAGGGGCCAAGGGAATGAAAAACTGTTTTTT. This encodes CASSYRGQGNEKLFF.

The chain recombines TRBV19 with TRBJ1-5; the match to TRBD1 covers 7 bases. CDR1 and CDR2 (germline): LNHDA, SQIVND (reference sequence). V shed 5 bases, J shed 9 bases, and the junction held 10 bases outside the gene matches. The CDR3 is 14 amino acids. CDR3 sequence (DNA): TGTGCCAGTAGTCCCGGGACAGACATAGGGCCCCAGCATTTT. Translating gives CASSPGTDIGPQHF.

The rearrangement links TRBV7-2 to TRBJ1-3, with a weak D call TRBD1 (6 bases). Germline V lookup: CDR1 SGHTA, CDR2 FQGNSA. V was trimmed by 6 bases and J by 4 bases, leaving 13 bases between them. This CDR3 spans 14 amino acids. CDR3 sequence: CASRSPGTGNTIYF. CDR3 bases: TGTGCCAGCAGAAGTCCCGGGACAGGAAACACCATATATTTT. Looking up the rest from reference TRBV7-2 and TRBJ1-3 gives the full variable domain: GAGVSQSPSNKVTEKGKDVELRCDPISGHTALYWYRQSLGQGLEFLIYFQGNSAPDKSGLPSDRFSAERTGGSVSTLTIQRTQQEDSAVYLCASRSPGTGNTIYFGEGSWLTVV.

The chain uses TRBV2 and TRBJ2-7, with D unclear. V lost 1 base and J 2 bases, leaving 6 bases between the germline ends. Germline V gene sequence: CDR1 SNHLY, CDR2 FYNNEI. This CDR3 has 13 amino acids. Written as DNA, the CDR3 is TGTGCCAGCAGTGAAGTCAGGACCTACGAGCAGTACTTC. The encoded protein is CASSEVRTYEQYF.

The V call is TRBV6-1, the J call TRBJ2-7; 8 nucleotides align to TRBD1. The CDR3 extends over 15 amino acids. Germline lookup yields CDR1 MNHNS and CDR2 SASEGT. J was trimmed by 1 base and V by 3 bases; bases with no gene match: 5. The CDR3 nucleotides read TGTGCCAGCAGTGACCGGGACAGGCTTTCCTACGAGCAGTACTTC. As protein: CASSDRDRLSYEQYF.

J is TRBJ2-1 and V is TRBV5-1; 13 positions agree with TRBD2. The CDR3 length is 16 residues. V shed 0 bases and J 4 bases; nucleotides not matched to a gene: 1. CDR1 is SGHRS and CDR2 is YFSETQ in the germline V gene. CDR3 DNA: TGCGCCAGCAGCTTGGGACTAGCGGGGGGATACAATGAGCAGTTCTTC. This translates into CASSLGLAGGYNEQFF.

The chain recombines TRBV19 with TRBJ1-2; weak D call: TRBD1 (6 bases). This CDR3 spans 17 amino acids. Germline CDR1 reads LNHDA; CDR2 reads SQIVND (reference sequence). The V and J ends lost 5 bases and 3 bases respectively, with 22 bases between them. The CDR3 coding sequence is TGTGCCAGTAGTCTCGCCAGCCGGACAGTGGTGGACTATGGCTACACCTTC. It translates to CASSLASRTVVDYGYTF.

This clone was seen once. V and J are TRBV28 and TRBJ1-1; D unclear. The germline V gene has CDR1 MDHEN and CDR2 SYDVKM. The CDR3 runs 16 residues. V gave up 3 bases and J gave up 1 base, with 15 bases separating them. CDR3 bases: TGTGCCAGCAGTTTTAGGCAGGCGAAGAGGAACACTGAAGCTTTCTTT. Protein: CASSFRQAKRNTEAFF.

The chain employs TRBV27 and TRBJ1-1; D may be TRBD1 (5 bases). Deletions cut 4 bases from V and 0 bases from J, with 12 bases between. CDR1 and CDR2 from the germline V gene are MNHEY and SMNVEV (reference sequence). CDR3 length equals 15 residues. The CDR3 sequence is CASSSTALMNTEAFF. Written as DNA, the CDR3 is TGTGCCAGCAGTTCGACAGCGTTGATGAACACTGAAGCTTTCTTT.

The gene calls are TRBV19 and TRBJ2-1; 8 bases map to TRBD2. Germline lookup yields CDR1 LNHDA and CDR2 SQIVND (reference sequence). CDR3 length: 13 residues. The V segment lost 10 bases and the J segment 5 bases; nucleotides outside the gene matches: 7. CDR3 amino acids: CATISGMNNEQFF. The CDR3 DNA follows: TGTGCCACCATTAGCGGGATGAACAATGAGCAGTTCTTC.

The rearrangement uses TRBV11-2 and TRBJ2-1; weak D call: TRBD1 (6 bases). Germline V lookup: CDR1 SGHAT, CDR2 FQNNGV. V was pared by 3 bases and J by 0 bases, with 15 bases between. The CDR3 contains 17 residues. CDR3 in amino acids: CASSFFRGSTSYNEQFF. CDR3 nucleotides: TGTGCCAGCAGCTTTTTCAGGGGCAGCACCTCCTACAATGAGCAGTTCTTC.

The chain uses TRBV11-2 and TRBJ1-5; a possible D gene is TRBD1 (5 bases). The CDR3 has 15 amino acids. Germline V gene data show CDR1 as SGHAT and CDR2 as FQNNGV. V was clipped by 1 base and J by 0 bases, with 7 bases between them. CDR3 sequence: CASSLAGNSNQPQHF. The CDR3 coding sequence is TGTGCCAGCAGCTTAGCAGGGAATAGCAATCAGCCCCAGCATTTT.

The chain joins TRBV3-1 (or the pseudogene TRBV3-2) to TRBJ1-3, with D possibly matching TRBD1 (5 bases). This CDR3 is built from 18 residues. The germline gives CDR1 LGHDT, CDR2 YNNKEL (reference sequence). Trimming took off 0 bases at V and 0 bases at J, with 15 bases between the two ends. Written as DNA, the CDR3 is TGTGCCAGCAGCCAAGATGGGGCTTCTCTTAGCTCTGGAAACACCATATATTTT. Translating it yields CASSQDGASLSSGNTIYF.

This clone was recorded only once. The rearrangement uses TRBV29-1 and TRBJ2-3, with 8 bases fitting TRBD2. In germline, CDR1 is SQVTM, CDR2 ANQGSEA. V lost 4 bases, J lost 10 bases, and 7 bases stayed unmatched. The CDR3 consists of 12 residues. Here the CDR3 DNA reads TGCAGCGTTGTCACGGGACTAGGTGCGCAGTATTTT. Its translation is CSVVTGLGAQYF.

The table lists this clone with a count of one. The V and J genes are TRBV30 and TRBJ1-4; TRBD1 agrees at 8 bases. Germline loops: CDR1 GTSNPN, CDR2 SVGIG (reference sequence). The CDR3 totals 17 residues. After removal of 0 bases from V and 1 base from J, the junction contained 7 bases not matched to a gene. The CDR3 spells CAWSVRDRGLTNEKLFF. The CDR3 DNA sequence: TGTGCCTGGAGTGTACGAGACAGGGGCCTAACTAATGAAAAACTGTTTTTT.

The chain uses TRBV18 and TRBJ2-7; 11 bases agree with TRBD2. The CDR3 runs to 15 residues. V lost 3 bases to trimming and J lost 2 bases; unmatched junction nucleotides: 3. Germline loops: CDR1 KGHSH, CDR2 LQKENI. CDR3 in amino acids: CASSPGLAVTYEQYF. The CDR3 nucleotides are TGTGCCAGCTCACCGGGACTAGCGGTTACCTACGAGCAGTACTTC.

The rearrangement links TRBV30 to TRBJ1-2; TRBD1 is a possible D gene (5 bases). The germline V and J ends were trimmed by 0 bases and 0 bases, with 8 bases remaining between them. Germline CDR1 and CDR2: GTSNPN and SVGIG (reference sequence). The CDR3 sequence is 14 residues long. The CDR3, as DNA: TGTGCCTGGAGTGTAGACAGCTCTAACTATGGCTACACCTTC. Translation gives CAWSVDSSNYGYTF.

The chain couples TRBV30 to TRBJ1-6, with TRBD1 matching 9 bases. CDR1 is GTSNPN, CDR2 SVGIG, per germline (reference sequence). V dropped 3 bases and J dropped 13; count of bases not matched to a gene: 13. The CDR3 is made up of 15 amino acids. The CDR3 DNA is TGTGCCTGGAGACCACAGGGGGCAGGGTGGGGTCCCCTCCACTTT. Translation: CAWRPQGAGWGPLHF. Together with reference TRBV30 and TRBJ1-6, the CDR3 gives the full variable domain: SQTIHQWPATLVQPVGSPLSLECTVEGTSNPNLYWYRQAAGRGLQLLFYSVGIGQISSEVPQNLSASRPQDRQFILSSKKLLLSDSGFYLCAWRPQGAGWGPLHFGNGTRLTVT.

The chain couples TRBV9 to TRBJ2-2; D unclear. The CDR3 extends over 13 amino acids. V lost 10 bases, J lost 0 bases, and 10 bases lay in between. Germline-derived CDR1 and CDR2 are SGDLS and YYNGEE. The CDR3 nucleotides read TGTGCCGGTGGGCGAGCGAACACCGGGGAGCTGTTTTTT. Amino acids: CAGGRANTGELFF.